Sequencing of this T cell receptor (beta chain) was carried out in a study of blood T cell repertoires in COVID-19. CDR1 is SGDLS and CDR2 is YYNGEE in the germline V gene. V dropped 3 bases and J dropped 2; count of bases not matched to a gene: 8. The CDR3 runs 16 residues. Study processing details: The assay estimated nucleated cells by amplifying reference gene primers. Data came from immunoSEQ multiplex PCR; TCRdb stores just in-frame clones and leaves some out. The DNA was the basis for D and trimming; V, J and clone size are from that table. The top ten hold around 9% of the sample, which has approximately 200,000 clones, about 83% seen once.

Sequencing input: PBMCs or T cells enriched from blood (not recorded which). V and J are TRBV9 and TRBJ2-3, with 8 nucleotides matching TRBD1. The clonotype originates from a woman in her twenties or thirties who had recovered from COVID-19. The CDR3 reads CASSARTGKDTDTQYF. CDR3 in DNA: TGTGCCAGCAGCGCAAGGACAGGGAAGGACACAGATACGCAGTATTTT. The full variable domain, its missing parts supplied by reference TRBV9 and TRBJ2-3, is DSGVTQTPKHLITATGQRVTLRCSPRSGDLSVYWYQQSLDQGLQFLIQYYNGEERAKGNILERFSAQQFPDLHSELNLSSLELGDSALYFCASSARTGKDTDTQYFGPGTRLTVL.